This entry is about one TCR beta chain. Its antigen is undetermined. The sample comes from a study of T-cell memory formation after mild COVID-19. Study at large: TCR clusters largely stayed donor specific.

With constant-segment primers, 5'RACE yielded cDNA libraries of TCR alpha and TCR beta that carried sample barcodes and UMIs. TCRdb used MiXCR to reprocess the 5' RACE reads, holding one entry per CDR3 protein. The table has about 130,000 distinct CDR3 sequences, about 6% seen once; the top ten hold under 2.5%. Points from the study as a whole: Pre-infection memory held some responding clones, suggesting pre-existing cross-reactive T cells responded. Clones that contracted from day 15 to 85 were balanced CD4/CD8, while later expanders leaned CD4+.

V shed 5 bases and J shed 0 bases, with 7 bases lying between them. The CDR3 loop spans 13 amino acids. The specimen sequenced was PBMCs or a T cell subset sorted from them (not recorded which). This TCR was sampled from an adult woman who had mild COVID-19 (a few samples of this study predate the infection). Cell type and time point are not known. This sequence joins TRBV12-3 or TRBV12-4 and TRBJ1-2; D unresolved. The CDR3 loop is CASSEDANYGYTF. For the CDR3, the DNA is TGTGCCAGCAGTGAAGATGCTAACTATGGCTACACCTTC.